This T cell receptor (beta chain) originates from a study of blood T cell repertoires in COVID-19. Sequencing used immunoSEQ multiplex PCR; TCRdb keeps in-frame clones, though not all of them. The data hold 80,000 or so clones, with around four fifths observed a single time. V lost 3 bases and J 4 bases, leaving 10 bases between the germline ends. The CDR3 spans 14 residues. Per germline, CDR1 MNHEY and CDR2 SVGAGI. This rearrangement joins TRBV6-5 to TRBJ2-1; a weak D match, TRBD2 (6 bases). What was sequenced was peripheral blood. This sequence was found in a human donor in a cohort sampled during active COVID-19. The CDR3 DNA reads as TGTGCCAGCAGTTATAGCGGAAAATACAATGAGCAGTTCTTC. Amino acids: CASSYSGKYNEQFF.